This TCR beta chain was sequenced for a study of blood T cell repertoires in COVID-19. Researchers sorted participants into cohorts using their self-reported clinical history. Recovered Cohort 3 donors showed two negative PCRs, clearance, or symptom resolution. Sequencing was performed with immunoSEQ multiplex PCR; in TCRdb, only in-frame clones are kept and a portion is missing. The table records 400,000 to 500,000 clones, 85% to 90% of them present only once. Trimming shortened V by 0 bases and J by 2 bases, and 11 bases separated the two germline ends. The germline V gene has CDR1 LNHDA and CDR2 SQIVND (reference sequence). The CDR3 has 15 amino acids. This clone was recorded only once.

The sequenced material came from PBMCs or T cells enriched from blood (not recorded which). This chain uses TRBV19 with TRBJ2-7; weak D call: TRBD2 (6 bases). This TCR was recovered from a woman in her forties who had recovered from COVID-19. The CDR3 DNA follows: TGTGCCAGTAGTATAGAACTGGGGGGAACCTACGAGCAGTACTTC. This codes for CASSIELGGTYEQYF.